This T cell receptor beta chain comes out of a study of blood T cells in healthy people across ages. This clonotype was seen just once. The antigen remains undetermined. Relative to the germline gene, one junction end is altered; a read error may explain this. Points from the study as a whole: Significant beta diversity loss was already apparent by age approximately 36, declining roughly linearly. The unsorted PBMCs prevented any conclusive comparison of naive versus antigen-experienced cells.

CDR3 length: 12 amino acids. In germline, CDR1 is DFQATT, CDR2 SNEGSKA (reference sequence). With a J-beta primer mix and a sample-barcoded 5' primer, a second PCR ran roughly 6 to 12 cycles. CDR3-containing paired-end reads numbering at least 2.5 million came from each sample. Via MiXCR, TCRdb re-called the 5' RACE reads, giving one row per CDR3 protein. The table lists around 1,500,000 distinct CDR3 sequences, roughly 40% of them singletons. V and J are TRBV20-1 and TRBJ2-5, with D tentatively TRBD1 (6 bases). The sequenced material came from blood. This receptor was taken from a woman aged 18-29 years in good health. The CDR3 is CSARTVQEAQYF. CDR3 in DNA: TGCAGTGCCAGGACAGTCCAAGAGGCCCAGTACTTC.